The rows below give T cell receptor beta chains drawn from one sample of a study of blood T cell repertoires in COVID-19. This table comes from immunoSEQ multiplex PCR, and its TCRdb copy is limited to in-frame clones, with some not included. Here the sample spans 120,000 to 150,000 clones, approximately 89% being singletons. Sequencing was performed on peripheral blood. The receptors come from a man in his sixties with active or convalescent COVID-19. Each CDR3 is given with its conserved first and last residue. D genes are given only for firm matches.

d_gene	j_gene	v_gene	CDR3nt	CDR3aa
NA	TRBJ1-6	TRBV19	TGTGCCAGTAGGGACAGAAGCTCCTATAATTCACCCCTCCACTTT	CASRDRSSYNSPLHF
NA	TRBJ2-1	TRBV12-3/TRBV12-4	TGTGCCAGCAGTTCTACGTTGCAGTTCTTC	CASSSTLQFF
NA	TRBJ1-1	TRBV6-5	TGTGCCAGCCCAGGGGCGCGTAACACTGAAGCTTTCTTT	CASPGARNTEAFF
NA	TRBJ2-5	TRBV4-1	TGCGCCAGCAGCCAAGCGTTGAGGGTCCGAGAGACCCAGTACTTC	CASSQALRVRETQYF
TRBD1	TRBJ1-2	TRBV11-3	TGTGCCAGCAGCTTTAGGACCACTGGGACAGCGACTTTTTATGGCTACACCTTC	CASSFRTTGTATFYGYTF
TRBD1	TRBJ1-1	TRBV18	TGTGCCAGCCAGACAGGGTGGCAGGGGAACACTGAAGCTTTCTTT	CASQTGWQGNTEAFF
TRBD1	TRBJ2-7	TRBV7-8	TGTGCCAGCAGCCATACACAGGGGGGCTACGAGCAGTACTTC	CASSHTQGGYEQYF
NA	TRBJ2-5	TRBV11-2	TGTGCCAGCAGGAGGGGGATAGAGACCCAGTACTTC	CASRRGIETQYF
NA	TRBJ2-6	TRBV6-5	TGTGCCAGCAAGGACACCTCTGGGGCCAACGTCCTGACTTTC	CASKDTSGANVLTF
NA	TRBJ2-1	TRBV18	TGTGCCAGCTCACCGGGAGATGAGCAGTTCTTC	CASSPGDEQFF
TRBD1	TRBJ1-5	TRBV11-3	TGTGCCAGCAGCCGGGACAGGCATCAGGGCCAGCATTTT	CASSRDRHQGQHF